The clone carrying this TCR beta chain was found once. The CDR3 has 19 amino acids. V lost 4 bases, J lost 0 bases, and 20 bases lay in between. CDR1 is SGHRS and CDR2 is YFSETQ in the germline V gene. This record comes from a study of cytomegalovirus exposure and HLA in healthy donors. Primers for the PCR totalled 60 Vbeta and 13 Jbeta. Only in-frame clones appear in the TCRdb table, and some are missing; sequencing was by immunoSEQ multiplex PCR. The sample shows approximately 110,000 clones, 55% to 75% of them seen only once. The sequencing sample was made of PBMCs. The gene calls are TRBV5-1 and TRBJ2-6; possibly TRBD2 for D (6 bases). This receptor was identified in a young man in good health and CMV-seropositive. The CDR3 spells CASSPAPQGLISGANVLTF. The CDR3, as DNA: TGCGCCAGCAGCCCCGCTCCCCAGGGACTCATCTCTGGGGCCAACGTCCTGACTTTC.